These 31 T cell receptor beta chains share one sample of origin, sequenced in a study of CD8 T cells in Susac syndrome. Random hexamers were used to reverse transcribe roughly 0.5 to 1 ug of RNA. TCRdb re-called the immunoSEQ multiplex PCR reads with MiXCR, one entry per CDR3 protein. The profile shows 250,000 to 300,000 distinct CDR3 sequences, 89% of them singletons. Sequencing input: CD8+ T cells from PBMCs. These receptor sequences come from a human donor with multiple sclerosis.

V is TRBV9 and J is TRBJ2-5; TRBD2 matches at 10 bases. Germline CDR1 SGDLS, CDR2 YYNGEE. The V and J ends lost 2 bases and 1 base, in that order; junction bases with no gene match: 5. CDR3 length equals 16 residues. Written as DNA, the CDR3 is TGTGCCAGCAGCGTCGGCGGACTAGCGGTCCAAGAGACCCAGTACTTC. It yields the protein CASSVGGLAVQETQYF. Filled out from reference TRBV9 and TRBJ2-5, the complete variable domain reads DSGVTQTPKHLITATGQRVTLRCSPRSGDLSVYWYQQSLDQGLQFLIQYYNGEERAKGNILERFSAQQFPDLHSELNLSSLELGDSALYFCASSVGGLAVQETQYFGPGTRLLVL.

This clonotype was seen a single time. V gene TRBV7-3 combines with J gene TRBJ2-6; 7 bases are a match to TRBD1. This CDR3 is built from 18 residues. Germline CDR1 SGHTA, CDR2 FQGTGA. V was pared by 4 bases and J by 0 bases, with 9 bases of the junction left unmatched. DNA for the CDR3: TGTGCCAGCAGCTCATCCGGGACAGCCCCCTCTGGGGCCAACGTCCTGACTTTC. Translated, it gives CASSSSGTAPSGANVLTF.

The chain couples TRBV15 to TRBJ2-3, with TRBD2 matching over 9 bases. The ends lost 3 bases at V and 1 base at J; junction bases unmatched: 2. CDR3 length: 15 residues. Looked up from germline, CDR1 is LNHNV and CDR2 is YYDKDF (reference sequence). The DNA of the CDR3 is TGTGCCACCAGCAGTCGGACTAGCGGCACAGATACGCAGTATTTT. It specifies CATSSRTSGTDTQYF.

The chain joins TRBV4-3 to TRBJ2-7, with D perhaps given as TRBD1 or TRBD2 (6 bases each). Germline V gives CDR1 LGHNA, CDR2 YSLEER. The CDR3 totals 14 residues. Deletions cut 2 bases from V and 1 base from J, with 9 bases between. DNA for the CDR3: TGCGCCAGCAGCCAACTAGGGGGGTCCTACGAGCAGTACTTC. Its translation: CASSQLGGSYEQYF.

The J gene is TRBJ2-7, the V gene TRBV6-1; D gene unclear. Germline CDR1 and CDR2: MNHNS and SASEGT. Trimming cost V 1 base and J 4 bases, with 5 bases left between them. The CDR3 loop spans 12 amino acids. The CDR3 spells CASSEVTYEQYF. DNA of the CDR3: TGTGCCAGCAGTGAAGTCACGTACGAGCAGTACTTC.

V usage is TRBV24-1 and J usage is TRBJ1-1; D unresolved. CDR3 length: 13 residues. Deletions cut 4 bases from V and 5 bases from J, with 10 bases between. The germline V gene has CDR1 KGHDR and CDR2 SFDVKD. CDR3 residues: CATSESGGTEAFF. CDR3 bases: TGTGCCACCAGTGAATCGGGCGGGACTGAAGCTTTCTTT.

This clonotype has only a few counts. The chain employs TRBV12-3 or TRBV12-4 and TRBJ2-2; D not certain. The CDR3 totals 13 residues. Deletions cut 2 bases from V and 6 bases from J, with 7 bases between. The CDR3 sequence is CASSLSGPGELFF. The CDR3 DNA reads TGTGCCAGCAGTTTATCGGGTCCCGGGGAGCTGTTTTTT.

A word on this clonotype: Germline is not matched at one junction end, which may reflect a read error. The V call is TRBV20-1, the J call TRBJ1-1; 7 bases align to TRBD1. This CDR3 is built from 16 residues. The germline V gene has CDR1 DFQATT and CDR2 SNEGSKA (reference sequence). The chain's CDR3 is CSARDRLTGPNTEAYF. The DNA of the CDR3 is TGCAGTGCTAGAGACCGATTGACAGGGCCGAACACTGAAGCTTACTTT.

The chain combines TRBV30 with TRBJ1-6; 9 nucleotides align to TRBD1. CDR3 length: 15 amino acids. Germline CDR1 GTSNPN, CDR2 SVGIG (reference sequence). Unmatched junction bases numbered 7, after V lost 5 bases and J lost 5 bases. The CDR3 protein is CAWDAGTGNNSPLHF. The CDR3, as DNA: TGTGCCTGGGATGCCGGGACAGGGAATAATTCACCCCTCCACTTT.

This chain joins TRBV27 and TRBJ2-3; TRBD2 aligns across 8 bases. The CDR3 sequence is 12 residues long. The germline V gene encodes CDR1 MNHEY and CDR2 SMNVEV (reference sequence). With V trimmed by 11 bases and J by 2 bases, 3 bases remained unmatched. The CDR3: CAAGGFTDTQYF. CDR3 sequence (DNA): TGTGCCGCGGGAGGTTTCACAGATACGCAGTATTTT.

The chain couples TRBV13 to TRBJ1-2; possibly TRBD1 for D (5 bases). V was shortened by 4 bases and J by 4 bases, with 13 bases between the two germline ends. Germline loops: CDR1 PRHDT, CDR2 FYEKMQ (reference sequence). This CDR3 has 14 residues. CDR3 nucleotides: TGTGCCAGCAGCTCAGGCAGGGTGGGCTATGGCTACACCTTC. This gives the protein CASSSGRVGYGYTF.

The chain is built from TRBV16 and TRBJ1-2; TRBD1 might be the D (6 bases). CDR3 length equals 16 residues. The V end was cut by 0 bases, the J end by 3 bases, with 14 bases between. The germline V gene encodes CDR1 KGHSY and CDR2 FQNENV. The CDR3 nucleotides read TGTGCCAGCAGCCAATCGACGGACAGTCAGTACTATGGCTACACCTTC. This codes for CASSQSTDSQYYGYTF. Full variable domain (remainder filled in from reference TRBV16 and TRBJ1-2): GEEVAQTPKHLVRGEGQKAKLYCAPIKGHSYVFWYQQVLKNEFKFLISFQNENVFDETGMPKERFSAKCLPNSPCSLEIQATKLEDSAVYFCASSQSTDSQYYGYTFGSGTRLTVV.

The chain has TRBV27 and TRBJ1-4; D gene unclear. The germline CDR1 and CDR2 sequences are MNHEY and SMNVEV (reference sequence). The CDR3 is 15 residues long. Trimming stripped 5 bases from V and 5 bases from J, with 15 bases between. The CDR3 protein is CASSSYGPANEKLFF. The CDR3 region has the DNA TGTGCCAGCAGTAGCTACGGGCCCGCCAATGAAAAACTGTTTTTT.

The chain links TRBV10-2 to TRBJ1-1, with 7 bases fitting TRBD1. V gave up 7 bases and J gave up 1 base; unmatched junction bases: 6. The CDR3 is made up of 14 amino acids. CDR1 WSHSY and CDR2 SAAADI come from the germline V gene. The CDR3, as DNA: TGCGCCAGCACCGGGACAGCGCCGAACACTGAAGCTTTCTTT. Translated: CASTGTAPNTEAFF.

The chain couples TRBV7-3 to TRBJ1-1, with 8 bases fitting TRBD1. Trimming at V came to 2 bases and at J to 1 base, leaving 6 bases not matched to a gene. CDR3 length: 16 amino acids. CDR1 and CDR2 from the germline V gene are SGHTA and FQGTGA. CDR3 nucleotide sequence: TGTGCCAGCAGCTTAGTGCACAGGGGGGCGAACACTGAAGCTTTCTTT. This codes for CASSLVHRGANTEAFF. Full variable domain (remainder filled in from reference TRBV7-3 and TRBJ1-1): GAGVSQTPSNKVTEKGKYVELRCDPISGHTALYWYRQSLGQGPEFLIYFQGTGAADDSGLPNDRFFAVRPEGSVSTLKIQRTERGDSAVYLCASSLVHRGANTEAFFGQGTRLTVV.

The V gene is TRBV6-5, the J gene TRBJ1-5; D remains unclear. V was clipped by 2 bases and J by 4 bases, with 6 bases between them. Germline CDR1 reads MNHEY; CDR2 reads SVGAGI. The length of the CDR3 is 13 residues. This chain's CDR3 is CASSYGWNQPQHF. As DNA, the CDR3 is TGTGCCAGCAGTTACGGATGGAATCAGCCCCAGCATTTT.

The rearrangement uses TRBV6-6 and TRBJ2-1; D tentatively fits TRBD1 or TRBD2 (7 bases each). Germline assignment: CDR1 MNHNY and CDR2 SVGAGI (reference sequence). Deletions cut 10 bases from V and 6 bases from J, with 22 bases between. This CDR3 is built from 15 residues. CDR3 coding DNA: TGTGCCATCACATCGACAGGGACTACCCTCAATGAGCAGTTCTTC. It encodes CAITSTGTTLNEQFF.

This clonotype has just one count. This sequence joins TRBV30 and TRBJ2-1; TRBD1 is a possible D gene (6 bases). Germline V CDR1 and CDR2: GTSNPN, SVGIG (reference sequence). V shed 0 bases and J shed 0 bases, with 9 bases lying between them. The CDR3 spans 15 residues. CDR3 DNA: TGTGCCTGGAGTGTAGGGACAAGCTCCTACAATGAGCAGTTCTTC. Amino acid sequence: CAWSVGTSSYNEQFF.

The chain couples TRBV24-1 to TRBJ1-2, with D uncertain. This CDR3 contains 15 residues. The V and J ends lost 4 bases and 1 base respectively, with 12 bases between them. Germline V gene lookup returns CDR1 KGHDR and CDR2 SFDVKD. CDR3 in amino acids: CATSESNEGNYGYTF. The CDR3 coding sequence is TGTGCCACCAGTGAGTCGAACGAGGGTAACTATGGCTACACCTTC.

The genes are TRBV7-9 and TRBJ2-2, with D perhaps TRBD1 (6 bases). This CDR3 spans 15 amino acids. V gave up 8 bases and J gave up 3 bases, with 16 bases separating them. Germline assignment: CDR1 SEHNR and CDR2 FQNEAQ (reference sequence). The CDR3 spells CASVHRDTHTGELFF. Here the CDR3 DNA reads TGTGCCAGCGTCCACCGGGACACCCACACCGGGGAGCTGTTTTTT.

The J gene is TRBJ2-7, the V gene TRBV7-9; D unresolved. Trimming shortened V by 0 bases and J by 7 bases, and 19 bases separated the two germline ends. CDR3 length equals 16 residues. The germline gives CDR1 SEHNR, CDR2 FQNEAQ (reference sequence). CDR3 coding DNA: TGTGCCAGCAGCTTAGCGGTAGGAGACATCAGCTGGGAGCAGTACTTC. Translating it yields CASSLAVGDISWEQYF.

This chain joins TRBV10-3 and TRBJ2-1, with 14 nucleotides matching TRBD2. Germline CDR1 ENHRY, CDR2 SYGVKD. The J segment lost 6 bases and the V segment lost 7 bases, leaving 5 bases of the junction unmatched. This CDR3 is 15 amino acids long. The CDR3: CAIKGLAGVSNEQFF. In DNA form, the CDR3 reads TGTGCCATCAAGGGACTAGCGGGAGTTAGCAATGAGCAGTTCTTC.

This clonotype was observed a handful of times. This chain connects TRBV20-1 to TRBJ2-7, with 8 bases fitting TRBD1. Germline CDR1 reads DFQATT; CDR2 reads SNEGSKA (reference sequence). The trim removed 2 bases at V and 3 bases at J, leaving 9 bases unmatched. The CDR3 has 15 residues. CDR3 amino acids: CSARRADRENYEQYF. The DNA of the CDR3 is TGCAGTGCTAGACGGGCGGACAGGGAGAACTACGAGCAGTACTTC.

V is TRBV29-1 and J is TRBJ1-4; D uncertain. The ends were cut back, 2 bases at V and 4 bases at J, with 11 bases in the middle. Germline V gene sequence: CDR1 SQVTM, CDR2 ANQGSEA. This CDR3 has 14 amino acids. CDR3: CSVETADYNEKLFF. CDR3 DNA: TGCAGCGTTGAAACGGCCGATTATAATGAAAAACTGTTTTTT.

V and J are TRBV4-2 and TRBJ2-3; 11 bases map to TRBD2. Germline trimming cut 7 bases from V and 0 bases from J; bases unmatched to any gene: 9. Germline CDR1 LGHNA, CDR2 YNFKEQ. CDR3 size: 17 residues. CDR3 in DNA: TGTGCCAGCAATCCGGGACTAGCGGTGACTAGCACAGATACGCAGTATTTT. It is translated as CASNPGLAVTSTDTQYF.

The CDR3 bases are TGCAGCTCAAGGACAGGGGGCAGCCTACACCGCACAGATACGCAGTATTTT. Translated: CSSRTGGSLHRTDTQYF. V and J are TRBV29-1 and TRBJ2-3; 11 bases align to TRBD1. The germline CDR1 and CDR2 sequences are SQVTM and ANQGSEA. V trimming: 8 bases; J trimming: 1 base; junction bases outside the gene matches: 14. The CDR3 totals 17 residues.

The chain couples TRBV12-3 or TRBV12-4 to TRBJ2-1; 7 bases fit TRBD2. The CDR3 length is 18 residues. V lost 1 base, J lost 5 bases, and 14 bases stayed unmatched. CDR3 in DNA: TGTGCCAGCAGTTTAGGGTTAGGAGGCGGGAGCTCGGACAATGAGCAGTTCTTC. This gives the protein CASSLGLGGGSSDNEQFF.

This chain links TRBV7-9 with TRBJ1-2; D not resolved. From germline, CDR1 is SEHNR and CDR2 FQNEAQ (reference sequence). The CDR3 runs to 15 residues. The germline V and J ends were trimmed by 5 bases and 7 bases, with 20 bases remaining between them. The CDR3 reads CASSPPNDVSRGYTF. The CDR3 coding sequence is TGTGCCAGCAGCCCCCCAAATGACGTTTCGCGTGGCTACACCTTC.

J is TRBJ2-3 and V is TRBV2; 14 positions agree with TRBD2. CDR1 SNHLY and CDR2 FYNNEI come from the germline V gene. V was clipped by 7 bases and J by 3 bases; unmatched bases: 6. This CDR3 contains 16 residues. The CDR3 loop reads CASTGTSGRYTDTQYF. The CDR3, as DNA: TGTGCCAGCACCGGGACTAGCGGGAGATATACAGATACGCAGTATTTT.

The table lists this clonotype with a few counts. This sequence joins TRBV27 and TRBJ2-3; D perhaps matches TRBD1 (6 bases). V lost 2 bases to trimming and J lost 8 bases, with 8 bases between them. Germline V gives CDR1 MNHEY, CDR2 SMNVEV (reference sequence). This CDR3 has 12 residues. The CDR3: CASSLAGATQYF. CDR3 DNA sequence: TGTGCCAGCAGTTTAGCAGGGGCTACGCAGTATTTT.

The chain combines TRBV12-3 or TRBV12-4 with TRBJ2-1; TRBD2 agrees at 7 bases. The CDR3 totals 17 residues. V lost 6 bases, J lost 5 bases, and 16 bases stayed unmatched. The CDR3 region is CASRGRMGSGVNNEQFF. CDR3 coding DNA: TGTGCCAGCAGAGGTCGGATGGGGAGCGGGGTAAACAATGAGCAGTTCTTC.